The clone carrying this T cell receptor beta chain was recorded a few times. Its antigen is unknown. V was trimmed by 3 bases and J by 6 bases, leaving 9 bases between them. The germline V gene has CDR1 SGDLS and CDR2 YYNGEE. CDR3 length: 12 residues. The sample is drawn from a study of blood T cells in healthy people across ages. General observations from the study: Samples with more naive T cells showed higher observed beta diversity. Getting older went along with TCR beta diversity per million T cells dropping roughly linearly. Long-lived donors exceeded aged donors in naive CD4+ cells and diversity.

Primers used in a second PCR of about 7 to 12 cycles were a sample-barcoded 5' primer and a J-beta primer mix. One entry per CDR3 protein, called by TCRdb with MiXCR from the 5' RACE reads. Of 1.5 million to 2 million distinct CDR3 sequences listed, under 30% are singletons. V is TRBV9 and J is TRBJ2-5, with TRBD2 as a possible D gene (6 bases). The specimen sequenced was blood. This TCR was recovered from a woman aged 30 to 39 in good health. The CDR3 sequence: CASSGGEKTQYF. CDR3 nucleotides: TGTGCCAGCAGCGGGGGGGAAAAGACCCAGTACTTC.